These 29 T cell receptor beta chains were sequenced from one sample in a study of blood T cell repertoires in COVID-19. Some clones are missing from TCRdb's copy, which holds only in-frame ones; the method was immunoSEQ multiplex PCR. The sample lists 190,000 or so clones, 87% seen once, with around 2% in the top ten. The sample consisted of PBMCs or T cells enriched from blood (not recorded which). These TCRs come from a woman in her 30s who had recovered from COVID-19.

This clone was counted only a few times. The chain is built from TRBV6-5 and TRBJ2-5; D not certain. V was trimmed by 6 bases and J by 0 bases, leaving 5 bases between them. Germline assignment: CDR1 MNHEY and CDR2 SVGAGI. The CDR3 totals 12 residues. CDR3 amino acids: CASSIDQETQYF. In DNA form, the CDR3 reads TGTGCCAGCAGCATAGACCAAGAGACCCAGTACTTC.

CDR3 sequence: CASSPGGSGYTDTQYF. For the CDR3, the DNA is TGTGCCAGCAGCCCAGGGGGTAGCGGATACACAGATACGCAGTATTTT. The chain recombines TRBV9 with TRBJ2-3; perhaps TRBD1 as D (7 bases). With 4 bases removed from V and 2 bases from J, the gap between germline ends came to 17 bases. Germline V gene sequence: CDR1 SGDLS, CDR2 YYNGEE. The CDR3 loop spans 16 amino acids.

The chain has TRBV7-2 and TRBJ2-1, with D maybe TRBD2 (5 bases). This CDR3 region has 14 residues. Germline loops: CDR1 SGHTA, CDR2 FQGNSA. Trimming left V 6 bases short and J 7 bases short, with 16 bases between. The CDR3 here is CASSPNSVLNEQFF. CDR3 in DNA: TGTGCCAGCAGTCCAAATAGCGTTTTAAATGAGCAGTTCTTC.

The rearrangement uses TRBV4-3 and TRBJ1-1, with a weak D call TRBD1 (5 bases). This CDR3 comprises 14 residues. Germline V lookup: CDR1 LGHNA, CDR2 YSLEER. V was cut by 1 base and J by 5 bases, with 11 bases left in between. The CDR3, as DNA: TGCGCCAGCAGCCAAGTGGCAGGGTTGACTGAAGCTTTCTTT. Protein sequence: CASSQVAGLTEAFF.

As concerns this clone: Other DNA sequences within the sample encode an identical CDR3. V gene TRBV30 combines with J gene TRBJ1-6, with D hard to call. CDR3 length equals 12 residues. Per the germline V gene, CDR1 is GTSNPN and CDR2 is SVGIG (reference sequence). Trimming removed 0 bases from V and 7 bases from J, with 4 bases in between. The chain's CDR3 is CAWSVRNSPLHF. The CDR3 coding sequence is TGTGCCTGGAGTGTCCGGAATTCACCCCTCCACTTT.

V usage is TRBV4-3 and J usage is TRBJ1-1; TRBD1 matches at 11 bases. This CDR3 has 18 residues. From germline, CDR1 is LGHNA and CDR2 YSLEER. The trim removed 4 bases at V and 0 bases at J, leaving 10 bases unmatched. The CDR3 here is CASSRGVGTGGMNTEAFF. CDR3 in DNA: TGCGCCAGCAGCCGCGGAGTAGGGACAGGGGGGATGAACACTGAAGCTTTCTTT.

This chain uses TRBV27 with TRBJ1-1; TRBD1 is a possible D gene (6 bases). Germline CDR1 reads MNHEY; CDR2 reads SMNVEV (reference sequence). CDR3 length: 15 amino acids. V was pared by 4 bases and J by 0 bases, with 12 bases between. The CDR3 loop reads CASSWQGSVNTEAFF. The CDR3 DNA reads TGTGCCAGCAGTTGGCAGGGGTCAGTGAACACTGAAGCTTTCTTT.

The J gene is TRBJ1-1, the V gene TRBV6-5, with D unresolved. The V gene lost 5 bases and the J gene lost 5 bases, with 12 bases spanning the gap. Per the germline V gene, CDR1 is MNHEY and CDR2 is SVGAGI. The CDR3 is 13 residues long. The CDR3 nucleotides are TGTGCCAGCAGTCCCCGGGTGGGTACTGAAGCTTTCTTT. Translated, it gives CASSPRVGTEAFF.

This sequence joins TRBV7-2 and TRBJ2-1, with 7 bases aligning to TRBD1. CDR1 SGHTA and CDR2 FQGNSA come from the germline V gene. The CDR3 runs to 16 residues. V lost 5 bases, J lost 6 bases, and 13 bases stayed unmatched. The CDR3 here is CASSVRTGGLGNEQFF. The CDR3 nucleotides are TGTGCCAGCAGCGTAAGGACAGGAGGCTTGGGCAATGAGCAGTTCTTC.

This chain connects TRBV9 to TRBJ1-3, with a tentative D call TRBD1 (6 bases). Germline loops: CDR1 SGDLS, CDR2 YYNGEE. The CDR3 length is 15 residues. The ends were cut back, 2 bases at V and 2 bases at J, with 11 bases in the middle. The CDR3 spells CASSVKQGPGNTIYF. In nucleotides, the CDR3 is TGTGCCAGCAGCGTCAAACAGGGACCTGGAAACACCATATATTTT.

The chain employs TRBV27 and TRBJ2-3; D remains ambiguous. CDR1 is MNHEY and CDR2 is SMNVEV in the germline V gene (reference sequence). Trimming took 5 bases from V and 4 from J, leaving 7 bases between them. This CDR3 is built from 12 residues. CDR3 residues: CASSRFSDTQYF. In DNA, the CDR3 is TGTGCCAGCAGTCGTTTCTCAGATACGCAGTATTTT.

The chain carries TRBV6-2 or TRBV6-3 and TRBJ2-5, with 7 bases lining up with TRBD2. V was pared by 6 bases and J by 5 bases, with 9 bases of the junction left unmatched. The V gene's germline CDR1 is MNHEY and CDR2 SVGEGT. There are 14 residues in the CDR3. The CDR3 sequence is CASSPPGRRETQYF. CDR3 nucleotides: TGTGCCAGCAGCCCTCCCGGGAGGCGTGAGACCCAGTACTTC.

Note on this clone: The junction departs from germline at one end; a sequencing error may be responsible. The CDR3 DNA follows: TGCAGCGTGGAAGCGGGAGGGCATGGAGATACGCAGTATTTT. Amino acid sequence: CSVEAGGHGDTQYF. The rearrangement uses TRBV29-1 and TRBJ2-3, with TRBD2 matching 10 bases. Germline V gene lookup returns CDR1 SQVTM and CDR2 ANQGSEA. The CDR3 runs to 14 residues.

The CDR3 region is CASSSGVGANQPQHF. The DNA for the CDR3 is TGTGCCAGCAGCTCCGGGGTGGGGGCTAATCAGCCCCAGCATTTT. The V call is TRBV11-2, the J call TRBJ1-5; possible D gene TRBD1, 6 bases. Germline assignment: CDR1 SGHAT and CDR2 FQNNGV. Trimming shortened V by 4 bases and J by 4 bases, and 14 bases separated the two germline ends. The CDR3 covers 15 residues.

The V call is TRBV6-5, the J call TRBJ2-1; TRBD2 matches 9 bases. This CDR3 is 15 amino acids long. The germline V gene has CDR1 MNHEY and CDR2 SVGAGI. V shed 2 bases and J 7 bases; nucleotides not matched to a gene: 6. In DNA, the CDR3 is TGTGCCAGCAGTTACGGGACTAGCCGGGGGAATGAGCAGTTCTTC. Residues: CASSYGTSRGNEQFF.

CDR3 sequence (DNA): TGTGCCGGTAGCGGGGGTGGAGATACGCAGTATTTT. Amino acids: CAGSGGGDTQYF. The V call is TRBV30, the J call TRBJ2-3, with 9 bases lining up with TRBD2. The V gene end was trimmed by 8 bases and the J gene end by 5 bases; junction bases not matched to a gene: 5. CDR1 and CDR2 from the germline V gene are GTSNPN and SVGIG (reference sequence). CDR3 length: 12 residues.

This chain connects TRBV24-1 to TRBJ2-3, with D possibly being TRBD2 (6 bases). This CDR3 is 15 amino acids long. CDR1 KGHDR and CDR2 SFDVKD come from the germline V gene. Trimming took off 4 bases at V and 4 bases at J, with 14 bases between the two ends. The CDR3 DNA reads as TGTGCCACCAGTGACCTCGTGGGGGAGGCAGATACGCAGTATTTT. The encoded protein is CATSDLVGEADTQYF.

The V call is TRBV7-2, the J call TRBJ2-7, with 9 positions matching TRBD1. Germline V lookup: CDR1 SGHTA, CDR2 FQGNSA. After removal of 5 bases from V and 1 base from J, the junction contained 9 bases not matched to a gene. CDR3 size: 16 residues. This CDR3 is CASSRRTGDFSYEQYF. CDR3 nucleotide sequence: TGTGCCAGCAGCCGGAGGACAGGGGATTTTTCCTACGAGCAGTACTTC.

The chain couples TRBV7-2 to TRBJ1-6; the D gene is possibly TRBD1 (5 bases). Germline assignment: CDR1 SGHTA and CDR2 FQGNSA. Trimming took 5 bases from V and 9 from J, leaving 14 bases between them. CDR3 length: 14 residues. The CDR3: CASSHPGGGSPLHF. The CDR3 DNA is TGTGCCAGCAGCCACCCGGGGGGGGGTTCACCCCTCCACTTT.

The V gene is TRBV10-3, the J gene TRBJ2-3; 9 nucleotides match TRBD2. Germline values: CDR1 ENHRY, CDR2 SYGVKD. This CDR3 has 20 residues. V trimming: 1 base; J trimming: 4 bases; junction bases outside the gene matches: 18. CDR3 in amino acids: CAISEWDTSSGGTRPDTQYF. The CDR3 DNA reads as TGTGCCATCAGTGAGTGGGACACGAGCAGCGGGGGGACGCGGCCAGATACGCAGTATTTT.

This chain uses TRBV10-3 with TRBJ2-7; 8 bases match TRBD2. Germline lookup yields CDR1 ENHRY and CDR2 SYGVKD. After removal of 10 bases from V and 2 bases from J, the junction contained 10 bases not matched to a gene. The CDR3 runs to 14 residues. The CDR3 region has the DNA TGTGCCACCGGGGGACTAGGAAGCGCCTACGAGCAGTACTTC. Translated, it gives CATGGLGSAYEQYF.

V usage is TRBV10-3 and J usage is TRBJ1-1, with a tentative D call TRBD1 (5 bases). The V end lost 4 bases, the J end lost 1 base, and 13 bases lay between the germline ends. CDR1 and CDR2 from the germline V gene are ENHRY and SYGVKD. This CDR3 is built from 15 residues. The CDR3 loop reads CAISGSWGGNTEAFF. The CDR3 DNA follows: TGTGCCATCAGTGGGAGTTGGGGCGGGAACACTGAAGCTTTCTTT.

J is TRBJ2-7 and V is TRBV10-3, with D maybe TRBD1 (6 bases). V gave up 0 bases and J gave up 7 bases, with 19 bases separating them. The length of the CDR3 is 16 residues. Germline V lookup: CDR1 ENHRY, CDR2 SYGVKD. The CDR3 coding sequence is TGTGCCATCAGTGAGTCATTAGGACAGATACCGGGGGAGCAGTACTTC. It codes for CAISESLGQIPGEQYF.

V usage is TRBV30 and J usage is TRBJ1-2, with D uncertain. The V end lost 2 bases, the J end lost 0 bases, and 10 bases lay between the germline ends. Looked up from germline, CDR1 is GTSNPN and CDR2 is SVGIG (reference sequence). CDR3 size: 14 residues. CDR3 DNA: TGTGCCTGGAGTTCTACCAACGCTAACTATGGCTACACCTTC. Protein: CAWSSTNANYGYTF.

The chain has TRBV5-1 and TRBJ2-5, with 8 bases aligning to TRBD1. CDR1 and CDR2 (germline): SGHRS, YFSETQ. With 3 bases clipped from V and 4 bases from J, the junction kept 8 bases outside the gene matches. The CDR3 spans 15 residues. CDR3 sequence reads: CASSWNDRGRETQYF. The CDR3 DNA sequence: TGCGCCAGCAGCTGGAACGACAGGGGCAGAGAGACCCAGTACTTC. Full variable domain (missing parts from reference TRBV5-1 and TRBJ2-5): KAGVTQTPRYLIKTRGQQVTLSCSPISGHRSVSWYQQTPGQGLQFLFEYFSETQRNKGNFPGRFSGRQFSNSRSEMNVSTLELGDSALYLCASSWNDRGRETQYFGPGTRLLVL.

V usage is TRBV30 and J usage is TRBJ1-1; 7 bases agree with TRBD1. CDR1 and CDR2 from the germline V gene are GTSNPN and SVGIG (reference sequence). The junction had 5 bases not matched to a gene; V was cut back by 3 bases and J by 4 bases. The CDR3 covers 13 residues. As DNA, the CDR3 is TGTGCCTGGAGGGGACAGTTGGTCACTGAAGCTTTCTTT. Its protein product is CAWRGQLVTEAFF.

J is TRBJ2-1 and V is TRBV5-3; 8 nucleotides align to TRBD2. TRBV5-3 is given ORF status, its function remaining uncertain. This CDR3 has 20 amino acids. The V and J ends lost 0 bases and 2 bases, in that order; junction bases with no gene match: 16. The CDR3 region has the DNA TGTGCCAGAAGCTTGGTTGGAACGGGGGGGCCTGGGTTGCCCTACAATGAGCAGTTCTTC. This gives the protein CARSLVGTGGPGLPYNEQFF.

The gene calls are TRBV29-1 and TRBJ1-2; D is undetermined. The CDR3 is 9 amino acids. Germline V gene lookup returns CDR1 SQVTM and CDR2 ANQGSEA. Trimming removed 4 bases from V and 10 bases from J, with 7 bases in between. CDR3: CSVGVDYTF. CDR3 nucleotides: TGCAGCGTTGGAGTCGACTACACCTTC.

The CDR3 DNA reads TGTGCCAGCAGCTACAGACAGGTGATCACTGAAGCTTTCTTT. Protein: CASSYRQVITEAFF. This chain connects TRBV5-6 to TRBJ1-1; possibly TRBD1 for D (6 bases). CDR1 and CDR2 from the germline V gene are SGHDT and YYEEEE. The CDR3 loop spans 14 amino acids. V was pared by 3 bases and J by 4 bases, with 13 bases between.